This T cell receptor beta chain was sequenced in a study of shared clonotypes between healthy human individuals. This clone was picked up one time. The CDR3 totals 14 residues. V was trimmed by 7 bases and J by 5 bases, leaving 15 bases between them. Per the germline V gene, CDR1 is MDHEN and CDR2 is SYDVKM. The study separated CD4+ cells into CD45RA+ naive and CD45RA-negative memory subsets. Clones were sequenced by immunoSEQ multiplex PCR, and TCRdb holds only the in-frame ones, with some missing. Here the sample spans about 1,500,000 clones, over 95% being singletons. The receptor's source is a man aged 25 to 45 in good health. The rearrangement uses TRBV28 and TRBJ1-5, with TRBD1 as a possible D gene (6 bases). Sample: naive CD4+ T cells sorted from blood. Sample subset: CD45RA+ positively selected. For the CDR3, the DNA is TGTGCCAGCACCTTGGGCCAGGGGCATCAGCCCCAGCATTTT. Its translation: CASTLGQGHQPQHF.